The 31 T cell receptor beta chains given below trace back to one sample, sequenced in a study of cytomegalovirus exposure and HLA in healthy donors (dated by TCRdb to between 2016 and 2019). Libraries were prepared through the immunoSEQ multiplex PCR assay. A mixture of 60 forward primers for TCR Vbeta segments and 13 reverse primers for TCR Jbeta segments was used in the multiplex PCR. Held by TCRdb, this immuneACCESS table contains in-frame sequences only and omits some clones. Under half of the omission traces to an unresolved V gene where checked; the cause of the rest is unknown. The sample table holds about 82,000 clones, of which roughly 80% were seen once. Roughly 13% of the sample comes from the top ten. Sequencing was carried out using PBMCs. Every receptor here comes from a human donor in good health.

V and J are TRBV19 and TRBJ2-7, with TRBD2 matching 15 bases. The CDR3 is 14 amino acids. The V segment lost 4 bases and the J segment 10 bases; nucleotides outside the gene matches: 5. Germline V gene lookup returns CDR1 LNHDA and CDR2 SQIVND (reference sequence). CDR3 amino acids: CASSTGTSGGSQYF. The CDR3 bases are TGTGCCAGTAGTACCGGGACTAGCGGGGGGTCACAGTACTTC.

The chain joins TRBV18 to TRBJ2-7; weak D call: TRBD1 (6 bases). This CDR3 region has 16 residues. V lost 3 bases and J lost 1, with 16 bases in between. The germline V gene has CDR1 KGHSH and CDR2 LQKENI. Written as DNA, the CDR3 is TGTGCCAGCTCACCCCCCCCAGGGGTCCTATCCTACGAGCAGTACTTC. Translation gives CASSPPPGVLSYEQYF.

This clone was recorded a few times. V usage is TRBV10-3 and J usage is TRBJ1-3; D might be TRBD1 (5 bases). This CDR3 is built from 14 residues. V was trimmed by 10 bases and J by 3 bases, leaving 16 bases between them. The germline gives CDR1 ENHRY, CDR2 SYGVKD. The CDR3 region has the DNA TGTGCCACCAGCCGCGGGGGAGGTGGAAACACCATATATTTT. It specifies CATSRGGGGNTIYF.

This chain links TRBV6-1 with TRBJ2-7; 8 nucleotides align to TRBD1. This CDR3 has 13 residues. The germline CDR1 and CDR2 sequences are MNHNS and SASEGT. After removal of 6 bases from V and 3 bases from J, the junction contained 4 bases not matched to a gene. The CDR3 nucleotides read TGTGCCAGCAGCCAGGGGGCCGGCTACGAGCAGTACTTC. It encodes CASSQGAGYEQYF.

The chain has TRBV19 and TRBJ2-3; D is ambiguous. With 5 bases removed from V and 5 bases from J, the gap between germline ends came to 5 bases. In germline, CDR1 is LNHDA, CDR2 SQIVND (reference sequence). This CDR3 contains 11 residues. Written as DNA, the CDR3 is TGTGCCAGTAGTGTTAGAGATACGCAGTATTTT. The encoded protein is CASSVRDTQYF. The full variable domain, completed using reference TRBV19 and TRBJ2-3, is DGGITQSPKYLFRKEGQNVTLSCEQNLNHDAMYWYRQDPGQGLRLIYYSQIVNDFQKGDIAEGYSVSREKKESFPLTVTSAQKNPTAFYLCASSVRDTQYFGPGTRLTVL.

The CDR3 reads CAWSVEGDRATDTQYF. CDR3 sequence (DNA): TGTGCCTGGAGTGTCGAGGGGGACAGGGCCACAGATACGCAGTATTTT. The chain carries TRBV30 and TRBJ2-3, with 9 bases fitting TRBD1. CDR3 length: 16 amino acids. V was clipped by 0 bases and J by 2 bases; unmatched bases: 6. Germline V lookup: CDR1 GTSNPN, CDR2 SVGIG (reference sequence).

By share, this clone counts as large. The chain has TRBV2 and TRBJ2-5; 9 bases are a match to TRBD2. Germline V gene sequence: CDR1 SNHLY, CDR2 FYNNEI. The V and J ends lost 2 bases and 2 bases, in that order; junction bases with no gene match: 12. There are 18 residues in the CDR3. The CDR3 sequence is CASSETPAAGGLQETQYF. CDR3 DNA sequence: TGTGCCAGCAGTGAAACCCCGGCAGCGGGGGGCCTACAAGAGACCCAGTACTTC.

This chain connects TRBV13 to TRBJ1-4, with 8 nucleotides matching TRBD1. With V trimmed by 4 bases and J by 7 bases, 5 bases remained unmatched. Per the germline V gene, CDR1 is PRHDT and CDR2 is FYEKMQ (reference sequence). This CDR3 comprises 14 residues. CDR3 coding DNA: TGTGCCAGCAGCTCGACAGGGGTGGGTGAAAAACTGTTTTTT. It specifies CASSSTGVGEKLFF.

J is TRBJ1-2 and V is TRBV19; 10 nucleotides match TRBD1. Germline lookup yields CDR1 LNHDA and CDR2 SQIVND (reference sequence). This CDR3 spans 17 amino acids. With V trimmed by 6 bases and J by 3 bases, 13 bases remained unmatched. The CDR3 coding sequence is TGTGCCAGTAGCCCTCGGACAGGGGGAAGCAGAGACTATGGCTACACCTTC. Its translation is CASSPRTGGSRDYGYTF.

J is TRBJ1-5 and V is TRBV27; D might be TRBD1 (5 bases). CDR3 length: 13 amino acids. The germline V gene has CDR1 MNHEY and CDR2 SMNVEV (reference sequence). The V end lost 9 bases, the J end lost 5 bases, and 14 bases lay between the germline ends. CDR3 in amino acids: CASSSRVHQPQHF. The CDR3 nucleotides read TGTGCCAGTTCCTCCAGGGTCCATCAGCCCCAGCATTTT.

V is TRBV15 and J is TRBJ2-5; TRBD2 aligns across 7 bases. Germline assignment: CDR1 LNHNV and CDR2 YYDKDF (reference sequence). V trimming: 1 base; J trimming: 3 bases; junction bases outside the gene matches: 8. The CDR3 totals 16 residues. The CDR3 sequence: CATSRGLASGEETQYF. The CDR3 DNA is TGTGCCACCAGCAGAGGGCTGGCTAGCGGTGAAGAGACCCAGTACTTC.

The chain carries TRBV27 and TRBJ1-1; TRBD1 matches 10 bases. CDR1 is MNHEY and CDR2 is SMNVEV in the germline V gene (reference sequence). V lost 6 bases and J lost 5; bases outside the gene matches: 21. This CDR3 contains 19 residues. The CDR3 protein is CASSVDRGLVSAKGTEAFF. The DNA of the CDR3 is TGTGCCAGCAGCGTAGACAGGGGGCTGGTCTCCGCAAAAGGAACTGAAGCTTTCTTT.

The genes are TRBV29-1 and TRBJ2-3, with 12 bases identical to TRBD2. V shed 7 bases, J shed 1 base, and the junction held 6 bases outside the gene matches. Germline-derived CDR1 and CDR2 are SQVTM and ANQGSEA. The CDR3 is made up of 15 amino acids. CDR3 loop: CSAQTSGGRTDTQYF. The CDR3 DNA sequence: TGCAGCGCCCAGACTAGCGGGGGCCGCACAGATACGCAGTATTTT.

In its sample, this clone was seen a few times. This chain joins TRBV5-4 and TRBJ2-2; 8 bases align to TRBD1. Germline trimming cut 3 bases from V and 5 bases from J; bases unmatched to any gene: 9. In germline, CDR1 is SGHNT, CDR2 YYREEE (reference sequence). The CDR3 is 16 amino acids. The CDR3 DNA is TGTGCCAGCAGCTCTGGACAGGGTCCAGGGACCGGGGAGCTGTTTTTT. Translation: CASSSGQGPGTGELFF.

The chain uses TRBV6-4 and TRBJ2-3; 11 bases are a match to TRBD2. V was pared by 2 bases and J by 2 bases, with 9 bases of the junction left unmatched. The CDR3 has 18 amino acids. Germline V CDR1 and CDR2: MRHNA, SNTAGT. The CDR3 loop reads CASSDLWLAGGSTDTQYF. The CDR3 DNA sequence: TGTGCCAGCAGTGACCTTTGGCTAGCGGGGGGTTCCACAGATACGCAGTATTTT.

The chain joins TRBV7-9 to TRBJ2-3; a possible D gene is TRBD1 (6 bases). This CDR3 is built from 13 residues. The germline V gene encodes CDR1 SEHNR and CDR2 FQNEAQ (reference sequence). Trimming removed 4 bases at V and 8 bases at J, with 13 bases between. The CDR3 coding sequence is TGTGCCAGCAGCTCTAGAGGGGGTGGTACGCAGTATTTT. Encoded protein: CASSSRGGGTQYF.

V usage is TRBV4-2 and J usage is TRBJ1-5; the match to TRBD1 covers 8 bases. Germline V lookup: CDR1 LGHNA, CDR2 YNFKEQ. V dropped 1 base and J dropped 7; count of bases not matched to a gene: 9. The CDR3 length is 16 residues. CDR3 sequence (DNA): TGTGCCAGCAGCCAAGGCCCACAGGGGGTGGGGCAGCCCCAGCATTTT. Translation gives CASSQGPQGVGQPQHF.

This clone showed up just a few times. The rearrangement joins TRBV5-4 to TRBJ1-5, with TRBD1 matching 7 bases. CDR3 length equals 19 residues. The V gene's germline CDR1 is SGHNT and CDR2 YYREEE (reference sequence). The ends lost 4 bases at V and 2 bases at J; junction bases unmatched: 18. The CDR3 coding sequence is TGTGCCAGCAGCATTGGACAGGTTACCATCCGTGAAGGCAATCAGCCCCAGCATTTT. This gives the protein CASSIGQVTIREGNQPQHF.

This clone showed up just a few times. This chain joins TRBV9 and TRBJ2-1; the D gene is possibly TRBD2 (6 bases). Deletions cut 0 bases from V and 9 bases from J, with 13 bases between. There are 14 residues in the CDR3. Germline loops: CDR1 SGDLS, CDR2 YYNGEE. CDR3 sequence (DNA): TGTGCCAGCAGCGTAGGCTGGAGGGTCGGTGAGCAGTTCTTC. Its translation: CASSVGWRVGEQFF. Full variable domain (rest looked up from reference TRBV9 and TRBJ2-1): DSGVTQTPKHLITATGQRVTLRCSPRSGDLSVYWYQQSLDQGLQFLIQYYNGEERAKGNILERFSAQQFPDLHSELNLSSLELGDSALYFCASSVGWRVGEQFFGPGTRLTVL.

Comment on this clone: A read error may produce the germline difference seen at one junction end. The CDR3 region is CASGPGQGYPF. The DNA for the CDR3 is TGTGCTAGTGGCCCAGGGCAGGGCTACCCCTTC. The chain couples TRBV12-5 to TRBJ1-2, with D tentatively TRBD1 (5 bases). Germline V CDR1 and CDR2: LGHNT, FRNRAP. CDR3 length equals 11 residues.

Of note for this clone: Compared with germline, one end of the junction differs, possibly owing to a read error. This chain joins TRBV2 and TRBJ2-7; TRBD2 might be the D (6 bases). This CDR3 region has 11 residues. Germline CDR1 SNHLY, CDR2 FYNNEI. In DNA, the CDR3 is TGTGCCAGCAGTGGCCGGGACTTATCTTCCTTC. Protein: CASSGRDLSSF.

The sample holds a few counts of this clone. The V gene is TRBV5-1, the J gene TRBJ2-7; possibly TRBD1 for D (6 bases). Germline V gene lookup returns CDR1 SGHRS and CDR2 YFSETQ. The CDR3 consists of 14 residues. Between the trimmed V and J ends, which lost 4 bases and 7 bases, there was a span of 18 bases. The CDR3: CASSPRDKTGEQYF. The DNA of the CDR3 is TGCGCCAGCAGCCCCCGGGACAAAACGGGGGAGCAGTACTTC.

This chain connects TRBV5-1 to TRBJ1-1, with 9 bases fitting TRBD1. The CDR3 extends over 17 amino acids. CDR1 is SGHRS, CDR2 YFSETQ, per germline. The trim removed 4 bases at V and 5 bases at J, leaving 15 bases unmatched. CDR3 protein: CASSAQGAWSTSTEAFF. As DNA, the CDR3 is TGCGCCAGCAGCGCACAGGGGGCCTGGTCGACGAGTACTGAAGCTTTCTTT.

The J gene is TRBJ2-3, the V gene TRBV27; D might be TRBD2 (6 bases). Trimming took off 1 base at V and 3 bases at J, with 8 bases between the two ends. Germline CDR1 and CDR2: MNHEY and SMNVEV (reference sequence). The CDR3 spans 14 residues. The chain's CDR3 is CASSLWGETDTQYF. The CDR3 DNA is TGTGCCAGCAGTTTATGGGGGGAAACAGATACGCAGTATTTT.

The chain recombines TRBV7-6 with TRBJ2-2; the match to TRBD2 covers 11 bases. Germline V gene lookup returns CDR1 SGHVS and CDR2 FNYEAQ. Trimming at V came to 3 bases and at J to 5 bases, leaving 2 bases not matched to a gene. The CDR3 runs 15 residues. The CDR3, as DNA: TGTGCCAGCAGCTTGACTAGCGGGGTTACCGGGGAGCTGTTTTTT. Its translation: CASSLTSGVTGELFF. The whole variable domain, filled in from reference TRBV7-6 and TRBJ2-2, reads GAGVSQSPRYKVTKRGQDVALRCDPISGHVSLYWYRQALGQGPEFLTYFNYEAQQDKSGLPNDRFSAERPEGSISTLTIQRTEQRDSAMYRCASSLTSGVTGELFFGEGSRLTVL.

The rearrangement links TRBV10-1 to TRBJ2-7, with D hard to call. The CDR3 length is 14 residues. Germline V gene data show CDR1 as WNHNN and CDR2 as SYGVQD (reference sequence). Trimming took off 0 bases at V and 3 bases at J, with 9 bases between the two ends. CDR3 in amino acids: CASSESPGHYEQYF. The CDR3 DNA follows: TGCGCCAGCAGTGAGTCCCCAGGTCACTACGAGCAGTACTTC.

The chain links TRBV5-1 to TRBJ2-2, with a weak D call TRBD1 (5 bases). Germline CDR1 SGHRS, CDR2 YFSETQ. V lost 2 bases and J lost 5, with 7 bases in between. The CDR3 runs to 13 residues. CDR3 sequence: CASSLQETGELFF. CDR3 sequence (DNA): TGCGCCAGCAGCTTACAGGAAACCGGGGAGCTGTTTTTT. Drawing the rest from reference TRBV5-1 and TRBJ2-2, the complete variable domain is KAGVTQTPRYLIKTRGQQVTLSCSPISGHRSVSWYQQTPGQGLQFLFEYFSETQRNKGNFPGRFSGRQFSNSRSEMNVSTLELGDSALYLCASSLQETGELFFGEGSRLTVL.

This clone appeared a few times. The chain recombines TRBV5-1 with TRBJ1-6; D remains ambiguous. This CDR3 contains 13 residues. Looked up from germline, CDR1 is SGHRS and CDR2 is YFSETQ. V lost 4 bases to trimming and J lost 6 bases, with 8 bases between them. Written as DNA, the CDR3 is TGCGCCAGCAGCACAGATGTTAATTCACCCCTCCACTTT. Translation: CASSTDVNSPLHF.

CDR3 in DNA: TGTGCCAGCAGCTCGGACAGGGGGACAGCTAACTATGGCTACACCTTC. Its translation: CASSSDRGTANYGYTF. The genes are TRBV7-9 and TRBJ1-2, with 10 bases aligning to TRBD1. V shed 4 bases and J 0 bases; nucleotides not matched to a gene: 5. CDR3 length equals 16 residues. Germline V gives CDR1 SEHNR, CDR2 FQNEAQ (reference sequence).

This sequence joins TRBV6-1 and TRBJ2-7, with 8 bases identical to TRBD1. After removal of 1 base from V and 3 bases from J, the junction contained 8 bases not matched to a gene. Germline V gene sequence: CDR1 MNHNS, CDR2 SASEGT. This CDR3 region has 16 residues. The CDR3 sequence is CASSEVPGQVGYEQYF. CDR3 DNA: TGTGCCAGCAGTGAAGTTCCGGGACAGGTCGGCTACGAGCAGTACTTC.

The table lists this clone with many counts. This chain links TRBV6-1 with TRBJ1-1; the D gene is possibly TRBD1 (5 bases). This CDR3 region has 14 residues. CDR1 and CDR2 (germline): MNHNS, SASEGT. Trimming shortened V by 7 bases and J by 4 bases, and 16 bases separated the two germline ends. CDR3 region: CASTRQGQVTEAFF. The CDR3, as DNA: TGTGCCAGCACCCGGCAGGGTCAGGTCACTGAAGCTTTCTTT.